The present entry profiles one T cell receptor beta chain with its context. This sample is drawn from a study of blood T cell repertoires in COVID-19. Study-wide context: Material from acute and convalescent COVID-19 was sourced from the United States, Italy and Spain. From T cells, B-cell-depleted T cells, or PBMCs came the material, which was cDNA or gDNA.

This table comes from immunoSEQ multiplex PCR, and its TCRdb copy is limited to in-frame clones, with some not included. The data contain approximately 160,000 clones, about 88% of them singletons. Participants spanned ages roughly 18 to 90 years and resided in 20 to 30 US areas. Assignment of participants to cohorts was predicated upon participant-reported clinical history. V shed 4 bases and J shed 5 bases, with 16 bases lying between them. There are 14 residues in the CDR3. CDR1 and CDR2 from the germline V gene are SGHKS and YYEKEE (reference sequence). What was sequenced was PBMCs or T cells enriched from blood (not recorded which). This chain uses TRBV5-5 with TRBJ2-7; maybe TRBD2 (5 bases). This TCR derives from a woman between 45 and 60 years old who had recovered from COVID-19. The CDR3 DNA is TGTGCCAGCAGCCTGAGGGTTAGAGAGGACGAGCAGTACTTC. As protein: CASSLRVREDEQYF.